The following is a T cell receptor beta chain sequence with its context. This clonotype was seen once. Its antigen is still unknown. One end of the junction does not line up with germline, which may come from a read error. This entry belongs to a study of tumor and adjacent non-tumor tissue in lung cancer (dated by TCRdb to 2017 to 2018). Describing the broader study: The cohort included about a dozen adenocarcinoma, 2 squamous cell carcinoma and 1 small cell lung cancer patients. Ages among the roughly 15 patients ranged from about 31 to 85 years, there were roughly ten men and 5 women, and disease was at TNM stage I to III. A total of roughly 130 million productive TCRbeta reads were generated by sequencing, corresponding to an average of about 4.17 million reads per sample. Using bulk TCRbeta repertoires from roughly 14 lung cancer patients, the study set lung tumor tissue side by side with matched distant non-tumor lung tissue. TCRbeta CDR3 sequencing was performed on 25 to 30 paired specimens, with one tumor sample and one normal lung sample collected per patient.

Overall study results and their limits: Peripheral blood was not sequenced, so blood TCRbeta repertoires were not examined in the lung cancer patients of the study. Neither the sequencing platform nor unique molecular identifiers are named or mentioned anywhere in the methods. The top 100 clones made up a significantly larger cumulative share of the repertoire in normal lung than in tumor tissue. Significantly higher TCR diversity (inverse Simpson) was observed in tumor tissue than in normal lung tissue (around 450 vs 150, P = 0.0075, Mann-Whitney U test). Significantly higher TCR diversity was found in younger patients, and higher tumor TCR diversity was associated with shorter overall and disease-free survival. Only roughly 16 patients were in the cohort, and the authors stated that larger samples and more detailed clinical data are needed.

Libraries were prepared through multiplex PCR. Sequencing was performed on an Illumina HiSeq 2500. TCRbeta libraries were constructed through three rounds of nested PCR with primers (Table S4) according to protocols adapted from ARM-PCR. Before sequencing, PCR products in the 200-500 bp range were cut out of the gel and cleaned up using the QIAquick gel extraction kit. From the authors' description of their analysis: Trimmomatic was used to clean the reads, FLASH was used to merge the reads into complete CDR3 sequences, and MiTCR was used to assign the reads to V(D)J germline segments. Clonal diversity was calculated as the inverse Simpson's index using VDJtools. A read counted as productive if the sequence was in-frame and lacked a premature stop codon. TCRdb cleaned the public reads at Q25 with fastp, built clones with MiXCR and kept in-frame beta chains. Each record represents a unique CDR3 protein, reported with the most common genes and DNA among its rows. The V and J calls come from TCRdb's annotation, not from the publication. The sample table contains some 80,000 distinct CDR3 sequences; only one count was recorded for around 82% of them. The ten largest clones capture 20% to 25% of the sample.

RNA was isolated from bulk unsorted tissue, and RNA quality was assessed with a NanoDrop ND-1000 and an Agilent 2100. The normal lung samples consisted of distant non-tumor tissue collected more than 3 cm from the tumor edge. The donors were newly diagnosed lung cancer patients admitted for thoracic surgery in China from August to November 2014 who had not received prior chemotherapy. The study excluded patients who had received radiotherapy or chemotherapy before or who had another cancer at the same time. Pieces of surgical tissue measuring about 1-2.2 cm3 were kept in RNAlater solution and stored at -80 degrees C until use. The TCR sequence derives from a woman aged 50 to 60 with non-small cell lung cancer. What was sequenced was distant non-tumor lung tissue.

The DNA reads as follows: TGCGCCAGCAACTCCCCGGGAAGCGGGAGGGCCCTAAGCACAGATACACAGTATTTT. It translates as CASNSPGSGRALSTDTQYF. The V and J segments used are TRBV5-1 and TRBJ2-3, and 10 bases in between align with TRBD2. CDR1 and CDR2, per the germline V gene, are SGHRS and YFSETQ. Reading from cysteine to phenylalanine, the CDR3 counts 19 amino acids. Only CDR3 DNA is held: 57 bases, read in frame from base 1.